Below, one TCR beta chain is given with its context. Its specificity is unknown. During its preparation, the TCRbeta library received unique molecular identifiers. TCRdb reprocessed the PCR reads with MiXCR, giving one entry per CDR3 protein. Of almost 600,000 distinct CDR3 sequences in the sample, approximately 30% were seen once. The data were obtained in a study of T-cell reconstitution after alpha-beta-depleted transplantation in children. General study results and limits: Where alpha-beta T cells came from about two months after transplant was reportedly several hundred expanded graft clones. It was surviving recipient T cells and thymic progenitors that gave some patients high TCRbeta diversity at day 60. It was newly produced T cells that mostly accounted for T-cell counts and diversity one year after transplant.

Germline V gene lookup returns CDR1 SGHRS and CDR2 YFSETQ. The CDR3 spans 15 residues. V dropped 1 base and J dropped 0 bases, with 8 bases sitting between them. V is TRBV5-1 and J is TRBJ1-3, with unresolved D. The specimen was PBMCs, collected before TCRalphabeta/CD19-depleted stem cell transplant. The TCR originated in a boy in the first two years of life with Wiskott-Aldrich syndrome, due to receive a stem cell transplant. CDR3 region: CASSLSANSGNTIYF. The CDR3 nucleotides read TGCGCCAGCAGCTTGAGCGCAAACTCTGGAAACACCATATATTTT.